What follows describes a single T cell receptor beta chain. Source study methods: Reference gene primer amplification in the assay estimated nucleated cell counts. Profiling relied on immunoSEQ multiplex PCR, and the TCRdb table lists in-frame clones only, not all of them. V and J calls plus clone size are reproduced from that table; the DNA served to infer D and trimming. The table lists about 140,000 clones, roughly 88% of them singletons, with 1.5% to 1.9% in the top ten. The data belong to a study of blood T cell repertoires in COVID-19. The wider study: Collection of acute and convalescent COVID-19 samples took place in the United States, Italy and Spain. PBMCs, B-cell-depleted T cells, or T cells were the source of the cDNA or gDNA that made up the material.

CDR1 is SNHLY and CDR2 is FYNNEI in the germline V gene. Trimming took 3 bases from V and 4 from J, leaving 12 bases between them. The length of the CDR3 is 15 residues. The V call is TRBV2, the J call TRBJ1-4; D is undetermined. This clonotype originated in a woman aged 60-70 years with acute or convalescent COVID-19. Sequencing input: peripheral blood. This CDR3 is CASSDRRDYNEKLFF. The CDR3 nucleotides are TGTGCCAGCAGTGACAGGAGAGACTATAATGAAAAACTGTTTTTT.